The 5 T cell receptor beta chains reported below all come from one sample, sequenced in a study of monozygotic twins with cystic fibrosis. Profiling relied on immunoSEQ multiplex PCR, and the TCRdb table lists in-frame clones only, not all of them. Here the sample spans 12,000 to 15,000 clones, around 84% being singletons. The sample taken for sequencing was blood. The receptors shown here come from a boy between 10 and 17 years old with cystic fibrosis.

The V call is TRBV18, the J call TRBJ1-6, with D possibly TRBD1 on 5 matching bases. CDR1 and CDR2 from the germline V gene are KGHSH and LQKENI. V shed 4 bases and J shed 4 bases, with 8 bases lying between them. CDR3 length: 14 amino acids. The CDR3 reads CASSLGRYNSPLHF. CDR3 coding DNA: TGTGCCAGCTCACTGGGACGGTATAATTCACCCCTCCACTTT.

V gene TRBV30 combines with J gene TRBJ1-1; D unclear. The CDR3 length is 13 residues. Germline CDR1 and CDR2: GTSNPN and SVGIG (reference sequence). The ends were cut back, 0 bases at V and 1 base at J, with 6 bases in the middle. The CDR3 sequence: CAWSVFRNTEAFF. The CDR3 region has the DNA TGTGCCTGGAGTGTTTTTAGGAACACTGAAGCTTTCTTT.

The chain couples TRBV25-1 to TRBJ1-2; D possibly corresponds to TRBD1 (6 bases). The V end lost 3 bases, the J end lost 4 bases, and 9 bases lay between the germline ends. This CDR3 has 13 amino acids. The germline gives CDR1 MGHDK, CDR2 SYGVNS. Written as DNA, the CDR3 is TGTGCCAGCAGTGAGGGGGCCGGCTATGGCTACACCTTC. Translating gives CASSEGAGYGYTF.

The gene calls are TRBV5-1 and TRBJ2-5; 11 nucleotides match TRBD2. Germline V gene data show CDR1 as SGHRS and CDR2 as YFSETQ. Trimming at V came to 2 bases and at J to 2 bases, leaving 5 bases not matched to a gene. The CDR3 is made up of 16 amino acids. CDR3 nucleotide sequence: TGCGCCAGCAGCTTAGGTGGGACTAGCGGTCAAGAGACCCAGTACTTC. Translating gives CASSLGGTSGQETQYF.

This chain uses TRBV2 with TRBJ2-3; no definite D call. The V gene's germline CDR1 is SNHLY and CDR2 FYNNEI. The CDR3 is made up of 10 amino acids. Trimming pared 10 bases from V and 7 bases from J, leaving 9 bases between. The CDR3 is CANSIHTQYF. The CDR3 DNA reads TGTGCCAACAGCATACATACGCAGTATTTT. The entire variable domain, with the rest obtained from reference TRBV2 and TRBJ2-3, is as follows: EPEVTQTPSHQVTQMGQEVILRCVPISNHLYFYWYRQILGQKVEFLVSFYNNEISEKSEIFDDQFSVERPDGSNFTLKIRSTKLEDSAMYFCANSIHTQYFGPGTRLTVL.